Sequencing of this T cell receptor beta chain was carried out in a study of blood T cell repertoires in COVID-19. Overall study context: Sites across the United States, Italy and Spain contributed samples from acute and convalescent COVID-19.

Germline CDR1 reads SNHLY; CDR2 reads FYNNEI. Trimming pared 4 bases from V and 7 bases from J, leaving 7 bases between. This CDR3 region has 11 residues. In the original analysis: The assay estimated nucleated cells by amplifying reference gene primers. Libraries were prepared by immunoSEQ multiplex PCR; TCRdb keeps only in-frame clonotypes and omits some of them. That table gives V, J and clone size, and the DNA gave D and trimming. In the table there are some 130,000 clones, approximately 87% of which are singletons. The chain employs TRBV2 and TRBJ1-2; D is unresolved. The sample consisted of peripheral blood. The clonotype originates from a human donor in a cohort sampled during active COVID-19. The CDR3 loop reads CASSGYTGYTF. The CDR3 DNA reads TGTGCCAGCAGTGGTTACACTGGCTACACCTTC.